This TCR beta chain was retrieved from a study of cytomegalovirus exposure and HLA in healthy donors (dated by TCRdb to between 2016 and 2019). For the study in its entirety: In an earlier analysis of approximately 640 of the donors, around 290 Gb of sequence data and some 100 million unique TCR beta sequences from 150 million to 200 million T cells were reported. An early release covering roughly 640 HLA-typed donors comprised approximately 290 gigabases of sequencing data and tens of millions of unique TCR sequences. Among the roughly 390 genotyped donors, 81% belonged to the genetic ancestry cluster associated with self-reported Caucasian donors. The aim of the study was to test whether cataloging public T cell receptors could identify signatures of past pathogen exposure. The study used immunosequencing to profile the T cell repertoires of some 600 subjects and linked those repertoires to cytomegalovirus serostatus. Besides the first cohort of 666 subjects, a separate validation cohort made up of about 120 different subjects was used. To predict cytomegalovirus infection status, the study combined high-throughput TCR immunosequencing, statistical association of individual TCRs with disease status, and machine learning. To study patterns of TCR occurrence, a later analysis re-analyzed previously published TCR beta repertoires from hundreds of donors and added high-resolution HLA genotyping. The later analysis used no new phenotypic data to find candidate immune exposures, relying instead on TCR beta sequences and their occurrence across donors. To decide whether each TCR beta V gene segment behaved as functional or pseudogenic, an earlier analysis of some 600 of the donors relied on high-throughput TCR beta sequencing. Donor age, sex, ethnicity and CMV serostatus were compiled together with the repertoire data. In a later genetic analysis, genome-wide SNP genotypes for about 55% of the roughly 670 donors were used, and that subset was treated as a discovery cohort. All discovery cohort repertoires had been generated using a single sequencing platform. HLA typing covered class I and class II loci at four-digit resolution. Typing coverage differed by locus: A, B, C, DRB1 and DQB1 were typed in roughly 620-640 donors, DQA1 in 500 to 550, DPA1 in 600 to 610, and DPB1 in 400 to 490. Four to six DR-DQ haplotypes were handled as single units for association and clustering, since linkage in the cohort was strong. Across approximately 400 genotyped donors of the cohort, an average of approximately 240,000 unique TCR beta nucleotide sequences per donor were sequenced, and approximately 17% of those sequences were non-productive.

The cohort consisted of 666 healthy bone marrow donors. All cohort members were sampled while nominally healthy, although unrecorded immune exposures were likely present. The donor tested CMV seronegative, placing the donor among the 300 to 400 seronegative members of the cohort. A peripheral blood sample was provided by each donor, and peripheral blood mononuclear cells were used for TCR beta sequencing. The Qiagen DNeasy Blood Extraction Kit was used to extract genomic DNA from the blood cell samples. Results the study describes overall, beyond this receptor: The classifier was reported to diagnose cytomegalovirus status with high specificity and sensitivity in both the original and validation cohorts. The presence/absence analyses assumed that sequencing depth was roughly uniform across donors, and that assumption may not be true. According to a later analysis, most CMV-associated TCR beta chains appeared to be HLA-restricted, and the HLA associations seemed to be driven largely by CMV exposure. A total of 164 TCR beta chains were listed by the study as associated with cytomegalovirus. In vitro tests confirmed that three of the cytomegalovirus-associated TCR beta chains recognize cytomegalovirus antigens. Compared with the roughly 670-donor mean, donors in an Asian-associated ancestry cluster had fewer N-insertions in productive TCRs, according to a later genetic analysis. Most TCR sequences were seen in very few donors, while some public TCRs were found in many individuals. HLA typing was unavailable for some donors at each locus, so association tests used only the typed subset. When HLA alleles, especially DR and DQ, strongly co-occurred, TCR associations were difficult to assign to individual alleles. Linkage disequilibrium might explain the correlated functional status among segregating V segments, but an unknown experimental factor could not be ruled out. A later analysis found that HLA-associated TCR beta chains were more clonally expanded and had lower generation probabilities than equally common non-associated chains. A further reported finding was that TCR beta sequences accurately predicted the HLA-A and HLA-B alleles for most subjects in the first cohort. According to a later analysis, parvovirus B19, influenza, CMV and Epstein-Barr virus appeared linked to several top co-occurrence clusters. According to the authors, the approach could potentially be generalized to other disease states and immunological phenotypes. A cluster of highly shared sequence variants was judged likely to represent a technical artifact of the sequencing pipeline. A later analysis associated 16,951 TCR beta sequences with specific HLA alleles at a false discovery rate of 0.05. The earlier analysis of approximately 540 of the donors excluded roughly 17 rarely observed V segments, including chromosome 9 orphons, because counts were too low. An earlier analysis of several hundred of the donors showed that most TCR beta V segments appeared in productive rearrangements either about 87% or about 30% of the time, which broadly matched IMGT annotations. According to a later analysis, TCR association rates differed among HLA loci, with DRB1 alleles showing the most associated TCRs and HLA-C alleles showing the fewest. CMV serostatus was the only immune exposure information available for the cohort. Only TCR beta chains were sequenced in this cohort, and the absence of alpha or paired-chain data limited detectable features. In a later genetic analysis, a missense DCLRE1C variant was associated with V-gene and J-gene trimming of TCR beta chains, and the association was replicated in an independent cohort.

With respect to this clone: The antigen it binds to is not known. No clone much larger than this one lies a single base away; base qualities are absent.

Libraries were made using the immunoSEQ multiplex PCR assay. The multiplex PCR relied on a mix of 60 forward primers for TCR Vbeta segments and 13 reverse primers for TCR Jbeta segments. Amplification of the CDR3 region of rearranged TCR beta genes was performed with a multiplex PCR assay on genomic DNA. The amplified TCR beta libraries were sequenced on the Illumina HiSeq System as 87-base-pair reads. Regarding the original processing steps: Across the 700 or so repertoires, a later analysis counted 78 million or so unique TCR beta chains, 9.5 million to 12 million of which were shared by at least two donors. A nearest-neighbor algorithm error-corrected the raw reads and collapsed the reads into unique sequences, merging closely related sequences to remove PCR and sequencing errors. Alignment of CDR3 sequences to IMGT reference sequences was used to assign V, D and J gene segments. For a sequence to be retained, at least a six-nucleotide match to both a V gene segment and a J gene segment was required. A rearrangement was called productive if the CDR3 had no stop codons and remained in frame with V and J, and every other rearrangement was called non-productive. Following IMGT convention, CDR3 was defined as the stretch from the second conserved V-encoded cysteine to the conserved J-encoded phenylalanine. In an earlier analysis of more than 550 of the donors, sequences lacking an unambiguous match to a single V gene segment were excluded. An earlier analysis of approximately 590 of the donors classified V segments as functional when productive rearrangements were above 56.7% and as segregating when the standard deviation between donors was above 5%. To diagnose cytomegalovirus status from the catalog of TCR beta chain sequences, a statistical classification framework was built. In a later analysis, V and J genes were assigned by comparing TCR nucleotide sequences against IMGT/GENE-DB human TR gene sequences. A later analysis assigned CDR3 sequences and most-parsimonious VDJ recombination scenarios with the TCRdist pipeline. In a later analysis, each TCR beta chain was defined by its CDR3 amino acid sequence together with its V-gene family, and reads without a unique V-gene family were excluded. In a later analysis, fewer than 600 highly shared, low-generation-probability nucleotide sequences were removed to address suspected cross-contamination and a sequencing artifact. In a later analysis, a clonal expansion index for each public chain was calculated from normalized within-repertoire ranks of inferred template counts. Generation probabilities in a later analysis came from a VDJ recombination model fitted to out-of-frame rearrangements, and those results were checked against IGoR. Hypergeometric tests were used in a later analysis to score TCR-TCR, TCR-HLA and TCR-CMV co-occurrence, with a repertoire-size bias correction applied to the TCR pairs. In a later analysis, false discovery rates were estimated by permuting HLA or CMV assignments 20 times. In a later analysis, co-occurring TCRs were grouped using DBSCAN, with TCRdist sequence similarity added in when clustering inside HLA-allele-positive subsets. Repertoires with fewer than 30,000 or more than 120,000 public chains were left out of co-occurrence clustering, as were a handful of repertoires with anomalous nucleotide sharing. Sourced from immuneACCESS, this table was stored by TCRdb with only in-frame sequences that have V and J called. A share of the clones is absent; for the studies checked, an unresolved V gene accounts for under half, and the remainder has no known explanation. That table is the source of V, J and clone size, and D and trimming were worked out from the DNA. This sample gives over 150,000 clones in total; about 80% of them show up just once. The biggest ten clones account for 2% to 2.5% of the sample.

Sequenced: PBMCs. The source of this sequence is a man aged 40-50 years in good health and CMV-seronegative.

The CDR3: CASSTRGKGTDTQYF. The DNA is TGTGCCAGCAGTACCCGCGGGAAAGGTACAGATACGCAGTATTTT. This sequence uses TRBV6-6 and TRBJ2-3, with TRBD2 tentatively as D gene (6 bases match). V is reduced by 5 bases and J by 3 bases, leaving a spacing of 15 bases between them. The germline V gene (reference sequence) supplies CDR1 MNHNY and CDR2 SVGAGI. The CDR3, from cysteine to phenylalanine, totals 15 residues. Only the CDR3 DNA is retained, 45 bases long and in frame from the first base.